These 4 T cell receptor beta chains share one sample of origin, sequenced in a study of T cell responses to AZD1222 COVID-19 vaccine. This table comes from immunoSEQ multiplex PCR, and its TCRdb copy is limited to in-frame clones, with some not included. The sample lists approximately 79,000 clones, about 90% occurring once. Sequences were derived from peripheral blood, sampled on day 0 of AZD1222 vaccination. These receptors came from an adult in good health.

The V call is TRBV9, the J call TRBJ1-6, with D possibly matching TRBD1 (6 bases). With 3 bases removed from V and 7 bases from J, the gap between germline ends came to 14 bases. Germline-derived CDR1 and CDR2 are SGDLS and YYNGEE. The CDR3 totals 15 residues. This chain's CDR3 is CASSGRDTRNSPLHF. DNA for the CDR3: TGTGCCAGCAGCGGACGGGACACAAGAAATTCACCCCTCCACTTT.

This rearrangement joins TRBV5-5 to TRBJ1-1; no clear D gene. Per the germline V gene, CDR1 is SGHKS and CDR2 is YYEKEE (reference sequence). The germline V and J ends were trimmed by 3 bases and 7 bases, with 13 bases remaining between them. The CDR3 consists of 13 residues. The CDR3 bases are TGTGCCAGCAGCTCCGGACGGCAAGGTGAAGCTTTCTTT. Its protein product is CASSSGRQGEAFF. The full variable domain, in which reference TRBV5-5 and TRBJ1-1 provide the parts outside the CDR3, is DAGVTQSPTHLIKTRGQQVTLRCSPISGHKSVSWYQQVLGQGPQFIFQYYEKEERGRGNFPDRFSARQFPNYSSELNVNALLLGDSALYLCASSSGRQGEAFFGQGTRLTVV.

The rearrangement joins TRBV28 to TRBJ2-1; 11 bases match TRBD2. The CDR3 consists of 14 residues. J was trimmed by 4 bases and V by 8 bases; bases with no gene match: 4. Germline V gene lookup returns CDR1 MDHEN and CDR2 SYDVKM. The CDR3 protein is CASRTSGSYNEQFF. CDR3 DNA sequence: TGTGCCAGCCGGACTAGCGGGTCTTACAATGAGCAGTTCTTC.

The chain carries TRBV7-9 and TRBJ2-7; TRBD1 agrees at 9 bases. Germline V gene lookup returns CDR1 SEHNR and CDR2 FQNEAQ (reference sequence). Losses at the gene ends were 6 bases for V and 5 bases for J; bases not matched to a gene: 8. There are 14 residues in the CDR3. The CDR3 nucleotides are TGTGCCAGCAGTCACGGGACAGGGATCCACGAGCAGTACTTC. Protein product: CASSHGTGIHEQYF.